This TCR beta chain was captured in a study of cytomegalovirus exposure and HLA in healthy donors. General study points: Later genetic work tied a missense DCLRE1C variant to beta-chain V and J trimming. Common viral pathogens seemed, in a later analysis, to connect with several of the most significant clusters.

As regards this clone: The antigen remains undetermined.

Donors were nominally healthy when sampled, though unrecorded immune exposures were likely. Losses at the gene ends were 1 base for V and 4 bases for J; bases not matched to a gene: 10. There are 16 residues in the CDR3. The primer mix had 60 Vbeta and 13 Jbeta primers. In the authors' workflow: Later, an analysis found about 80 million unique TCR beta chains, and about 10 million of these were shared. Sequenced by immunoSEQ multiplex PCR; TCRdb stores in-frame clones only, minus some. The DNA gave D and trimming, while V, J and clone size come from that table. The repertoire consists of about 120,000 clones, with over 6.5% occurring once and the leading ten covering 6% to 7.5%.

The gene calls are TRBV5-3 and TRBJ2-5; 7 nucleotides align to TRBD2. TRBV5-3 is classed as an ORF, of uncertain function. This TCR came from a woman aged 40 to 50 in good health and CMV-seropositive. Sequenced: PBMCs. The CDR3 DNA is TGTGCCAGAAGCTTGTCACCTAGTGGCGGGGGAGAGACCCAGTACTTC. Its protein is CARSLSPSGGGETQYF.